Below are 14 T cell receptor beta chains sequenced from a single sample in a study of cytomegalovirus exposure and HLA in healthy donors. It was with 60 Vbeta and 13 Jbeta primers that the PCR ran. Here immunoSEQ multiplex PCR was the method, and the copy in TCRdb shows in-frame clones only, minus some. The data show approximately 190,000 clones, 82% seen once. The specimen sequenced was PBMCs. The receptors derive from a woman younger than 30 in good health and CMV-seronegative.

This sequence joins TRBV28 and TRBJ1-2; no clear D gene. The germline gives CDR1 MDHEN, CDR2 SYDVKM. The CDR3 has 13 amino acids. V was trimmed by 5 bases and J by 4 bases, leaving 11 bases between them. CDR3 coding DNA: TGTGCCAGCAGTCCCGGGAGTATCTATGGCTACACCTTC. It translates to CASSPGSIYGYTF.

This chain links TRBV5-6 with TRBJ2-3, with 8 nucleotides matching TRBD1. This CDR3 region has 16 residues. CDR1 is SGHDT and CDR2 is YYEEEE in the germline V gene. After removal of 0 bases from V and 1 base from J, the junction contained 4 bases not matched to a gene. The CDR3 region has the DNA TGTGCCAGCAGCTTGGTGACAGGGGATGGCACAGATACGCAGTATTTT. This translates into CASSLVTGDGTDTQYF.

The chain employs TRBV13 and TRBJ2-5; D perhaps matches TRBD1 (6 bases). Trimming removed 4 bases from V and 2 bases from J, with 11 bases in between. Germline CDR1 is PRHDT and CDR2 is FYEKMQ (reference sequence). The CDR3 covers 14 residues. The CDR3 is CASSSPGEQETQYF. The CDR3 DNA is TGTGCCAGCAGCTCCCCAGGGGAACAAGAGACCCAGTACTTC.

The gene calls are TRBV6-5 and TRBJ2-7, with 11 nucleotides matching TRBD1. The CDR3 is 16 residues long. Germline V CDR1 and CDR2: MNHEY, SVGAGI. J was trimmed by 3 bases and V by 0 bases; bases with no gene match: 4. The CDR3 region has the DNA TGTGCCAGCAGTTACTCAGGGACAGGGGGTAACTACGAGCAGTACTTC. Translation: CASSYSGTGGNYEQYF.

The rearrangement joins TRBV7-9 to TRBJ1-4; D possibly corresponds to TRBD1 (5 bases). The CDR3 totals 14 residues. V was pared by 0 bases and J by 8 bases, with 10 bases between. The germline CDR1 and CDR2 sequences are SEHNR and FQNEAQ (reference sequence). CDR3 protein: CASSLAQGGEKLFF. The CDR3 DNA reads TGTGCCAGCAGCTTAGCCCAGGGAGGAGAAAAACTGTTTTTT.

In this sample, this clone turned up once. This chain joins TRBV5-1 and TRBJ1-3; D possibly corresponds to TRBD1 (6 bases). Germline V gives CDR1 SGHRS, CDR2 YFSETQ. The CDR3 runs 15 residues. V lost 5 bases and J lost 0, with 12 bases in between. The CDR3 spells CASSPQGISGNTIYF. The CDR3 region has the DNA TGCGCCAGCAGTCCTCAGGGGATCTCTGGAAACACCATATATTTT. Full variable domain (rest looked up from reference TRBV5-1 and TRBJ1-3): KAGVTQTPRYLIKTRGQQVTLSCSPISGHRSVSWYQQTPGQGLQFLFEYFSETQRNKGNFPGRFSGRQFSNSRSEMNVSTLELGDSALYLCASSPQGISGNTIYFGEGSWLTVV.

The chain carries TRBV5-1 and TRBJ2-7; 8 positions agree with TRBD1. This CDR3 is 17 amino acids long. Trimming took 1 base from V and 5 from J; bases not matched to a gene: 14. The germline gives CDR1 SGHRS, CDR2 YFSETQ. CDR3 coding DNA: TGCGCCAGCAGCTTGCCGGGACAGGAGCCTTATGAGGACGAGCAGTACTTC. This codes for CASSLPGQEPYEDEQYF.

The V and J genes are TRBV5-1 and TRBJ2-5, with TRBD1 identical over 9 bases. The CDR3 sequence is 15 residues long. Germline lookup yields CDR1 SGHRS and CDR2 YFSETQ. J lost 5 bases, V lost 0 bases, and 5 bases had no gene match. The CDR3 DNA reads TGCGCCAGCAGCTTGGAGGACAGGGGAAGGGAGACCCAGTACTTC. As protein: CASSLEDRGRETQYF.

The chain recombines TRBV9 with TRBJ1-6; tentatively, D is TRBD1 (6 bases). This CDR3 spans 14 amino acids. V dropped 4 bases and J dropped 10 bases, with 15 bases sitting between them. Germline V gene lookup returns CDR1 SGDLS and CDR2 YYNGEE. As DNA, the CDR3 is TGTGCCAGCAGCACCCGCCGGGACATATCACCCCTCCACTTT. Protein product: CASSTRRDISPLHF.

This rearrangement joins TRBV29-1 to TRBJ1-2, with TRBD1 as a possible D gene (6 bases). V was clipped by 0 bases and J by 0 bases, with 11 bases between them. This CDR3 region has 15 residues. The germline V gene has CDR1 SQVTM and CDR2 ANQGSEA. In DNA form, the CDR3 reads TGCAGCGTTGAAGATCCGGGGACACCTAACTATGGCTACACCTTC. It codes for CSVEDPGTPNYGYTF.

The gene calls are TRBV19 and TRBJ1-3; 9 bases fit TRBD1. Germline assignment: CDR1 LNHDA and CDR2 SQIVND (reference sequence). V trimming: 5 bases; J trimming: 0 bases; junction bases outside the gene matches: 2. The CDR3 totals 15 residues. CDR3 nucleotides: TGTGCCAGTAGTCGGGACAGGGACTCTGGAAACACCATATATTTT. Its protein is CASSRDRDSGNTIYF.

The chain recombines TRBV7-3 with TRBJ2-3, with TRBD2 identical over 10 bases. The ends lost 2 bases at V and 2 bases at J; junction bases unmatched: 7. Germline V gene data show CDR1 as SGHTA and CDR2 as FQGTGA. The CDR3 consists of 17 residues. This chain's CDR3 is CASSLGGLAGVTDTQYF. As DNA, the CDR3 is TGTGCCAGCAGCTTAGGGGGCCTAGCGGGGGTCACAGATACGCAGTATTTT.

Turning to this clone: Other DNA sequences in this sample translate to the same CDR3. V usage is TRBV7-3 and J usage is TRBJ2-7; TRBD2 is a possible D gene (6 bases). From germline, CDR1 is SGHTA and CDR2 FQGTGA. V lost 3 bases to trimming and J lost 3 bases, with 9 bases between them. The CDR3 totals 13 residues. DNA for the CDR3: TGTGCCAGCAGCTTGGGACTTAACTACGAGCAGTACTTC. The encoded protein is CASSLGLNYEQYF.

V is TRBV27 and J is TRBJ1-1; a weak D match, TRBD1 (5 bases). This CDR3 has 14 amino acids. Germline V gene lookup returns CDR1 MNHEY and CDR2 SMNVEV (reference sequence). The V end was cut by 6 bases, the J end by 1 base, with 12 bases between. DNA of the CDR3: TGTGCCAGCAGCCCTTTGGGGCAGAACACTGAAGCTTTCTTT. This translates into CASSPLGQNTEAFF.